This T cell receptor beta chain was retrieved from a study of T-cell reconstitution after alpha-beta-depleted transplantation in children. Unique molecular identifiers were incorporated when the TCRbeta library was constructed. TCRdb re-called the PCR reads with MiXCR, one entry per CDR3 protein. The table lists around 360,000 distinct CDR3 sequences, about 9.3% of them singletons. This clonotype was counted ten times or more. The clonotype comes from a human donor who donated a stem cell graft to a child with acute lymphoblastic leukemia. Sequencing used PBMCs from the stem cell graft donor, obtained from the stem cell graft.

CDR3 protein: CASSTPPGLDPFF. The CDR3 DNA sequence: TGCGCCAGCAGCACTCCGCCGGGACTAGATCCGTTCTTC. The rearrangement links TRBV5-1 to TRBJ2-1; the match to TRBD2 covers 8 bases. V was pared by 4 bases and J by 15 bases, with 12 bases of the junction left unmatched. The length of the CDR3 is 13 residues. Germline CDR1 SGHRS, CDR2 YFSETQ.